This T cell receptor (beta chain) is from a study of blood T cell repertoires in COVID-19. The overall study: Sources were T cells, B-cell-depleted T cells, or PBMCs; the material itself was cDNA or gDNA.

In the authors' workflow: By means of reference gene primer amplification, nucleated cell counts were estimated. Sequenced by immunoSEQ multiplex PCR; TCRdb stores in-frame clones only, minus some. That table gives V, J and clone size, and the DNA gave D and trimming. This repertoire shows around 70,000 clones, nearly 90% found once; its top ten account for approximately 8.9%. The CDR3 is 16 amino acids. Germline values: CDR1 LGHDT, CDR2 YNNKEL (reference sequence). Trimming at V came to 0 bases and at J to 2 bases, leaving 4 bases not matched to a gene. The rearrangement links TRBV3-1 (or the pseudogene TRBV3-2) to TRBJ2-3; 8 bases map to TRBD2. Sequencing was carried out using peripheral blood. This TCR came from a man older than 75 with acute or convalescent COVID-19. This CDR3 reads CASSQDLAGNTDTQYF. Here the CDR3 DNA reads TGTGCCAGCAGCCAAGATTTAGCGGGAAACACAGATACGCAGTATTTT.